This T cell receptor (beta chain) was sequenced for a study of blood T cells in healthy people across ages (dated by TCRdb to about 2015). Context from the whole study: In model experiments, template switching captured roughly one uniquely barcoded TCR beta cDNA molecule for every two T cells. Using the same blood draw, the study looked at two additional independent replicas of 1 million unique cDNA reads for two donors, one aged 18 to 29 and the other aged 80 or older. The donors were split into four age groups: young (average 16 years), middle-aged (39), aged (roughly 68) and long-lived (roughly 88). Using deep sequencing normalized with unique cDNA molecular identifiers, the study measured how TCR beta repertoire diversity changes with age. To avoid experimental bias, donors of different ages were spread randomly across the sequencing lanes.

Donors were under 40 systemically healthy Caucasian individuals from Russia aged roughly 6 to 90 years. Around 9.7 milliliters of peripheral blood were collected from each donor into EDTA-treated Vacutainer tubes. Ficoll-Paque density-gradient centrifugation was used to isolate PBMCs, with at least 6 million obtained per sample. Trizol reagent was used to extract total RNA from PBMCs, with at least 6 micrograms per sample. For every donor, an aliquot of PBMCs went through flow cytometry to measure the percentages of naive CD45RAhigh/CD27high T cells. Reading the germline V gene gives CDR1 MGHRA and CDR2 YSYEKL. Relative to germline, V is 0 bases shorter and J is 8 bases shorter, with 14 bases between their ends. From cysteine to phenylalanine, the CDR3 is 15 amino acids long. CDR3 DNA is the only sequence kept; it has 45 bases, read in frame from the first base. The library was produced with 5' RACE. The second PCR ran for about 7 to 11 cycles and used a J-beta primer mix along with a sample-barcoded 5' primer. A unique molecular identifier was introduced onto each TCR beta cDNA molecule by a template-switch 5' adaptor carrying 12 random nucleotides. Each sample yielded at least 2.5 million CDR3-containing paired-end reads. First-strand cDNA synthesis was performed from all RNA using the Mint cDNA synthesis kit, with priming by a TRBC-specific oligonucleotide. Following uracil-DNA glycosylase treatment, all cDNA underwent a first 18-cycle PCR with the universal primers M1SS and BC2_uni_R. As for the authors' bioinformatics: Each sample was normalized by randomly selecting 1 million high-quality reads, each carrying a distinct molecular identifier. Instead of being binned into consensus sequences, reads with shared molecular identifiers were discarded. MiTCR, run with a Q25 quality threshold and the strictest error-elimination algorithm, handled CDR3 identification, clonotype clustering and error correction. Lower-bound total TCR beta diversity was estimated with a nonparametric unseen species model using Euler transformation. TCRdb reanalyzed the raw reads on its own, using fastp at Q25 for trimming and MiXCR for clone calling, and kept in-frame beta chains. Rows are combined by CDR3 protein, so each entry shows the most common genes and DNA. TCRdb's processing, not the authors', yielded these V and J calls. Across this sample there are 1.8 million or so distinct CDR3 sequences, with about two fifths seen only once. Of the sample, 20% to 25% is held by the ten largest clones.

Study-wide findings and limitations: Observed TCR beta diversity per million T cells fell roughly linearly with age, and a significant reduction was already apparent by age approximately 40. Since profiling was done on bulk unsorted PBMCs, naive and antigen-experienced compartments could not be conclusively compared. The percentage of naive T cells measured by flow cytometry correlated strongly with observed TCR beta diversity. Estimates of total diversity based on one million sequenced T cells were considered lower bounds and underestimates. The long-lived group showed more naive CD4+ T cells, fewer expanded clones and increased TCR diversity than the aged group, suggesting age selection. The CMV infection status of donors was not known, potentially confounding age-related changes in expanded clonotypes.

Comments on this clonotype: The antigen it recognizes is unknown. Per-base quality was not reported, and no clone a single base away is much larger than it.

The source material was blood. Rearrangement joined TRBV4-1 to TRBJ2-1, with no confident D gene call. This clonotype was obtained from a human donor in good health. The DNA sequence is TGCGCCAGCAGCCAAGAAAAATGGGGTCACGATGAGCAGTTCTTC. Its amino acids are CASSQEKWGHDEQFF.